This T cell receptor (beta chain) comes out of a study of shared T cell receptors in the human thymus. Data came from immunoSEQ multiplex PCR; TCRdb stores just in-frame clones and leaves some out. This table has around 730,000 clones, approximately 83% appearing once. Germline V gene sequence: CDR1 SGHDT, CDR2 YYEEEE. The CDR3 spans 17 residues. Trimming left V 1 base short and J 5 bases short, with 19 bases between. This sample also belongs to another study, concerning human thymus T cells. That work adds: Donation was from healthy Finnish infants who were having corrective surgery that addressed congenital heart defects. Thymus pieces cut out during corrective heart surgery were the tissue that was used. Thymic TCR repertoires of unrelated people reportedly overlapped highly.

This sequence was found in a girl under three years old with a congenital heart defect. V is TRBV5-6 and J is TRBJ1-5; unclear D gene. Sequenced material: thymocytes. The CDR3 DNA reads TGTGCCAGCAGCTTGATATCAGACACGGGAGAGGATCAGCCCCAGCATTTT. Its protein is CASSLISDTGEDQPQHF.